The 7 T cell receptor beta chains in this list originate from one sample, sequenced in a study of cytomegalovirus exposure and HLA in healthy donors. The study ran its PCR with 60 Vbeta and 13 Jbeta primers. Generated by immunoSEQ multiplex PCR, the TCRdb table keeps only in-frame clones and is missing some. The sample totals about 200,000 clones; its top ten clones hold 0.74%. Material: PBMCs. The receptors were gathered from a boy under 18 in good health and CMV-seronegative.

The genes are TRBV21-1 and TRBJ1-5; the DNA was not used to check the table's D call, TRBD1. TRBV21-1 is a known pseudogene. The CDR3 contains 15 residues. The CDR3: CASSKVKWGRQPQHF. The CDR3 DNA follows: TGTGCCAGCAGCAAAGTAAAATGGGGGCGGCAGCCCCAGCATTTT.

The rearrangement joins TRBV5-6 to TRBJ2-1; D gene uncertain. In germline, CDR1 is SGHDT, CDR2 YYEEEE. The CDR3 loop spans 15 amino acids. V lost 4 bases and J lost 4, with 15 bases in between. The CDR3 DNA reads as TGTGCCAGCAGCCTTCTTGAGAGGCCGTACAATGAGCAGTTCTTC. It specifies CASSLLERPYNEQFF.

The rearrangement links TRBV4-1 to TRBJ1-1; D not certain. Trimming pared 4 bases from V and 1 base from J, leaving 7 bases between. Germline V CDR1 and CDR2: MGHRA, YSYEKL. This CDR3 has 13 residues. CDR3 residues: CASSRRGNTEAFF. In nucleotides, the CDR3 is TGCGCCAGCAGCCGACGGGGGAACACTGAAGCTTTCTTT.

The chain recombines TRBV4-2 with TRBJ2-5; 7 bases align to TRBD2. From germline, CDR1 is LGHNA and CDR2 YNFKEQ. The ends lost 1 base at V and 3 bases at J; junction bases unmatched: 2. CDR3 length: 14 amino acids. CDR3 bases: TGTGCCAGCAGCCAAGCGGGGGGTGAAGAGACCCAGTACTTC. Translation: CASSQAGGEETQYF.

The chain employs TRBV5-1 and TRBJ1-2; 7 bases are shared with TRBD1. V lost 4 bases, J lost 2 bases, and 8 bases stayed unmatched. The CDR3 extends over 15 amino acids. Germline lookup yields CDR1 SGHRS and CDR2 YFSETQ. This CDR3 reads CASSLTGTANYGYTF. The CDR3 DNA is TGCGCCAGCAGCCTAACCGGGACAGCAAACTATGGCTACACCTTC.

This chain links TRBV27 with TRBJ1-2; TRBD1 is a possible D gene (6 bases). V lost 5 bases, J lost 8 bases, and 27 bases lay in between. This CDR3 is 17 amino acids long. The V gene's germline CDR1 is MNHEY and CDR2 SMNVEV (reference sequence). CDR3 DNA sequence: TGTGCCAGCAGTCCCCTCTCTCGGGGAAGGGGGTCTGGCGGCTACACCTTC. Translation gives CASSPLSRGRGSGGYTF.

Here the CDR3 reads CASLSSTDTQYF. In DNA, the CDR3 is TGCGCCAGCTTATCTAGCACAGATACGCAGTATTTT. V and J are TRBV4-1 and TRBJ2-3, with D uncertain. V gave up 8 bases and J gave up 0 bases, with 6 bases separating them. Germline V lookup: CDR1 MGHRA, CDR2 YSYEKL. CDR3 length: 12 amino acids.